This is a list of T cell receptor beta chains from one sample in a study of cytomegalovirus exposure and HLA in healthy donors. Sequencing was performed with immunoSEQ multiplex PCR; in TCRdb, only in-frame clones are kept and a portion is missing. This sample has about 220,000 clones; less than 85% occur once, and the top ten carry 0.63%. Material for sequencing was PBMCs. Every receptor here comes from a man aged 18 to 29 in good health and CMV-seronegative. Both conserved end residues are part of each CDR3. The D gene is left open where the match is weak. Rows may omit the clone size; those that give it use once, few, many or a size class.

clone size | D gene | J gene | V gene | CDR3 protein | CDR3 DNA
NA | TRBD2 | TRBJ2-1 | TRBV19 | CASSSLWAGGPSNEQFF | TGTGCCAGTAGTAGTCTATGGGCGGGAGGGCCGAGCAATGAGCAGTTCTTC
NA | NA | TRBJ1-3 | TRBV28 | CASSSLGSTGNTIYF | TGTGCCAGCAGTTCTCTAGGGAGTACGGGAAACACCATATATTTT
NA | TRBD2 | TRBJ2-7 | TRBV5-6 | CASSLWGGNRYEQYF | TGTGCCAGCAGCTTGTGGGGGGGGAACCGCTACGAGCAGTACTTC
NA | NA | TRBJ1-4 | TRBV2 | CASSDNPDRPPGLFF | TGTGCCAGCAGCGATAATCCGGACAGACCCCCGGGACTGTTTTTT
NA | TRBD1 | TRBJ2-7 | TRBV4-1 | CASSRGNWDRGLSYEQYF | TGCGCCAGCAGCCGAGGGAATTGGGACAGGGGCCTATCCTACGAGCAGTACTTC
NA | TRBD2 | TRBJ2-1 | TRBV5-4 | CASGSGAYNEQFF | TGTGCCAGCGGGAGCGGGGCCTACAATGAGCAGTTCTTC
few | NA | TRBJ2-7 | TRBV21-1 | CASSNSTGRTAGVPPLRSYEQYF | TGTGCCAGCAGCAACAGTACAGGGAGGACGGCGGGAGTACCCCCCTTACGTTCCTACGAGCAGTACTTC
NA | NA | TRBJ2-7 | TRBV4-1 | CASSPKTGGRAYEQYF | TGCGCCAGCAGCCCAAAAACGGGTGGAAGAGCCTACGAGCAGTACTTC
NA | TRBD2 | TRBJ2-7 | TRBV9 | CASSVEAGGLHYEQYF | TGTGCCAGCAGCGTGGAGGCGGGAGGGCTACATTACGAGCAGTACTTC
NA | NA | TRBJ2-7 | TRBV14 | CASSQVFYEQYF | TGTGCCAGCAGCCAAGTTTTCTACGAGCAGTACTTC
NA | NA | TRBJ2-7 | TRBV28 | CASSPHHSYEQYF | TGTGCCAGCAGCCCACACCACTCCTACGAGCAGTACTTC
NA | NA | TRBJ2-2 | TRBV6-5 | CASSSGQPTGELFF | TGTGCCAGCAGTTCTGGACAGCCCACCGGGGAGCTGTTTTTT
once | TRBD2 | TRBJ2-1 | TRBV30 | CAWSTGTSGINEQFF | TGTGCCTGGAGTACCGGGACTAGCGGCATCAATGAGCAGTTCTTC
few | NA | TRBJ1-1 | TRBV28 | CASSAGGRPEAFF | TGTGCCAGCAGCGCCGGCGGCCGGCCTGAAGCTTTCTTT
NA | TRBD2 | TRBJ2-5 | TRBV9 | CASSWGTSEETQYF | TGTGCCAGCAGCTGGGGGACTAGCGAGGAGACCCAGTACTTC
once | NA | TRBJ1-2 | TRBV19 | CARDLGREHYGYTF | TGTGCCAGGGACCTGGGGAGGGAGCACTATGGCTACACCTTC
NA | NA | TRBJ1-1 | TRBV2 | CASQDSNTEAFF | TGTGCCAGCCAGGACTCGAACACTGAAGCTTTCTTT
NA | NA | TRBJ1-6 | TRBV7-8 | CASSLAYINSPLHF | TGTGCCAGCAGCTTAGCCTATATCAATTCACCCCTCCACTTT
NA | TRBD1 | TRBJ1-5 | TRBV29-1 | CSVGQGKDQPQHF | TGCAGCGTTGGACAGGGAAAGGATCAGCCCCAGCATTTT
NA | TRBD1 | TRBJ1-2 | TRBV28 | CASSSHGTGYGYTF | TGTGCCAGCAGTTCACACGGGACAGGCTATGGCTACACCTTC
once | NA | TRBJ2-3 | TRBV6-4 | CASSVEGRGDTQYF | TGTGCCAGCAGTGTCGAGGGGCGGGGCGATACGCAGTATTTT
NA | NA | TRBJ2-7 | TRBV9 | CASSAGTLTHEQYF | TGTGCCAGCAGCGCCGGGACACTGACCCACGAGCAGTACTTC
NA | TRBD1 | TRBJ2-4 | TRBV6-5 | CASRGQANIQYF | TGTGCCAGCAGAGGACAGGCAAACATTCAGTACTTC
NA | NA | TRBJ2-3 | TRBV2 | CASSPQGVGTDTQYF | TGTGCCAGCAGTCCGCAGGGTGTGGGAACAGATACGCAGTATTTT
NA | NA | TRBJ1-5 | TRBV6-5 | CASSSRTAGAQHF | TGTGCCAGCAGTTCCCGGACCGCGGGGGCCCAGCATTTT
NA | NA | TRBJ1-1 | TRBV7-8 | CASSKGLPPNTEAFF | TGTGCCAGCAGCAAGGGACTCCCGCCGAACACTGAAGCTTTCTTT
few | NA | TRBJ2-5 | TRBV28 | CASSLSSRWETQYF | TGTGCCAGCAGTTTATCCTCACGGTGGGAGACCCAGTACTTC
NA | TRBD1 | TRBJ2-5 | TRBV5-1 | CASSLTGQGKETQYF | TGCGCCAGCAGCTTGACAGGACAGGGGAAAGAGACCCAGTACTTC
NA | NA | TRBJ1-2 | TRBV7-2 | CASSLALTTDYGYTF | TGTGCCAGCAGCTTAGCGCTGACAACTGACTATGGCTACACCTTC
NA | NA | TRBJ2-7 | TRBV7-9 | CASSSPEGYEQYF | TGTGCCAGCAGCTCCCCCGAGGGCTACGAGCAGTACTTC
few | NA | TRBJ2-5 | TRBV5-8 | CASSSRSQYF | TGTGCCAGCAGCTCGCGCTCCCAGTACTTC
NA | NA | TRBJ1-5 | TRBV12-5 | CASGSQNRQENQPQHF | TGTGCTAGTGGTTCTCAGAATAGACAGGAAAATCAGCCCCAGCATTTT
once | TRBD2 | TRBJ2-3 | TRBV2 | CASKGGRFEDTQYF | TGTGCCAGCAAGGGCGGGAGGTTTGAAGATACGCAGTATTTT
NA | TRBD2 | TRBJ2-1 | TRBV27 | CASSDLAGGPYNEQFF | TGTGCCAGCAGTGATCTAGCGGGAGGCCCCTACAATGAGCAGTTCTTC
NA | TRBD1 | TRBJ2-3 | TRBV5-4 | CASKGALAGTDTQYF | TGTGCCAGCAAGGGGGCGCTAGCAGGCACAGATACGCAGTATTTT
NA | NA | TRBJ2-3 | TRBV28 | CASRISGDTQYF | TGTGCCAGCAGAATCTCCGGAGATACGCAGTATTTT
NA | TRBD1 | TRBJ1-2 | TRBV5-6 | CASSSGGDSHF | TGTGCCAGCAGCTCTGGAGGGGACAGTCACTTC
NA | NA | TRBJ2-5 | TRBV7-3 | CASSLSGTQETQYF | TGTGCCAGCAGCTTATCCGGGACACAAGAGACCCAGTACTTC
NA | TRBD1 | TRBJ1-5 | TRBV12-5 | CASGFTGQGGNQPQHF | TGTGCTAGTGGTTTCACGGGGCAGGGGGGCAATCAGCCCCAGCATTTT
NA | TRBD2 | TRBJ2-1 | TRBV7-6 | CASSFYGTSGRAWSEQFF | TGTGCCAGCAGCTTCTACGGGACTAGCGGGAGGGCCTGGAGTGAGCAGTTCTTC
NA | NA | TRBJ2-7 | TRBV11-1 | CASSPGLIYEQYF | TGTGCCAGCAGCCCGGGACTGATCTACGAGCAGTACTTC
NA | TRBD1 | TRBJ1-4 | TRBV18 | CASSQGQAEEKLFF | TGTGCCAGCTCCCAAGGACAGGCGGAAGAAAAACTGTTTTTT
NA | NA | TRBJ2-1 | TRBV2 | CAISTQSSYNEQFF | TGTGCCATCTCGACTCAAAGCTCCTACAATGAGCAGTTCTTC
NA | TRBD1 | TRBJ1-2 | TRBV2 | CASSGGTGVGGYTF | TGTGCCAGCAGTGGGGGGACAGGGGTTGGCGGCTACACCTTC
NA | TRBD1 | TRBJ1-2 | TRBV7-3 | CASSYGQGVYGYTF | TGTGCCAGCAGCTACGGACAGGGGGTTTATGGCTACACCTTC
NA | NA | TRBJ1-5 | TRBV6-5 | CASSEHRNQPQHF | TGTGCCAGCAGTGAACACCGCAATCAGCCCCAGCATTTT